A single T cell receptor beta chain is shown here with its context. Its antigen is undetermined. The data are from a study of cytomegalovirus exposure and HLA in healthy donors. Whole-study results and caveats: Most TCR sequences were rare, but some public TCRs occurred in many donors. Reported performance of the classifier showed diagnosis of cytomegalovirus status with high specificity and sensitivity. Cytomegalovirus association was assigned to 150 to 200 TCR beta chains. Through in vitro validation, a few CMV-associated chains were shown to be specific for CMV antigens.

Clones were read by immunoSEQ multiplex PCR, and TCRdb kept only the in-frame ones, dropping some. The data hold approximately 120,000 clones, with about 94% observed a single time. CDR3 length: 16 residues. The germline CDR1 and CDR2 sequences are SGHTA and FQGTGA. With V trimmed by 5 bases and J by 6 bases, 9 bases remained unmatched. The chain employs TRBV7-3 and TRBJ2-1; the match to TRBD1 covers 11 bases. Input material: PBMCs. The TCR sequence derives from a young woman in good health and CMV-seronegative. DNA for the CDR3: TGTGCCAGCAGCCCGGTGGGGACAGGGGGACGCAATGAGCAGTTCTTC. As protein: CASSPVGTGGRNEQFF.